These 21 T cell receptor beta chains came from one sample sequenced in a study of CD8+ T cells in alopecia areata (dated by TCRdb to 2017 to 2018). Libraries were prepared through the immunoSEQ multiplex PCR assay. For TCR sequencing, RNA was extracted from every sample and reverse transcribed into cDNA to serve as template. TCRdb stores this immuneACCESS table with in-frame sequences only. Part of the clones is absent; in the studies checked, under half of the shortfall reflects unresolved V genes, and no reason is known for the rest. The sample table shows about 250,000 clones, and 60% are seen once. Of the sample, 0.9% to 0.95% falls within the top ten clones. Per the publication, the treatment or condition label means: oral pan-JAK inhibitor, 5-10 mg twice daily. The sample in question was CD4+ T cells sorted from blood, obtained around week 54, from a patient treated with tofacitinib. The receptors come from a human donor with alopecia areata.

This chain links TRBV4-1 with TRBJ2-7; 9 bases agree with TRBD1. Germline trimming cut 2 bases from V and 7 bases from J; bases unmatched to any gene: 6. CDR3 length equals 14 residues. Per germline, CDR1 MGHRA and CDR2 YSYEKL. CDR3 loop: CASSQSRTGDEQYF. CDR3 coding DNA: TGCGCCAGCAGCCAATCCCGGACAGGGGATGAGCAGTACTTC.

The chain joins TRBV5-6 to TRBJ2-3; TRBD1 matches 9 bases. Germline loops: CDR1 SGHDT, CDR2 YYEEEE. V was pared by 4 bases and J by 5 bases, with 8 bases of the junction left unmatched. This CDR3 spans 15 amino acids. As DNA, the CDR3 is TGTGCCAGCAGCCCCGGGACAGGGAAGGGAGATACGCAGTATTTT. It yields the protein CASSPGTGKGDTQYF.

The gene calls are TRBV5-4 and TRBJ2-1; possibly TRBD1 for D (5 bases). This CDR3 comprises 16 residues. The V end lost 2 bases, the J end lost 0 bases, and 12 bases lay between the germline ends. In germline, CDR1 is SGHNT, CDR2 YYREEE (reference sequence). The CDR3 loop reads CASSFPRASSYNEQFF. CDR3 DNA: TGTGCCAGCAGCTTTCCCAGGGCAAGCTCCTACAATGAGCAGTTCTTC. Supplemented by reference TRBV5-4 and TRBJ2-1, the full variable domain reads ETGVTQSPTHLIKTRGQQVTLRCSSQSGHNTVSWYQQALGQGPQFIFQYYREEENGRGNFPPRFSGLQFPNYSSELNVNALELDDSALYLCASSFPRASSYNEQFFGPGTRLTVL.

The V call is TRBV30, the J call TRBJ1-1; D perhaps matches TRBD1 (6 bases). The CDR3 loop spans 14 amino acids. The germline V gene encodes CDR1 GTSNPN and CDR2 SVGIG (reference sequence). Trimming took off 0 bases at V and 3 bases at J, with 11 bases between the two ends. The CDR3 bases are TGTGCCTGGAGTGTAAGGGGGGGAGACACTGAAGCTTTCTTT. Encoded protein: CAWSVRGGDTEAFF.

This chain links TRBV6-5 with TRBJ1-1, with TRBD1 matching 7 bases. V trimming: 5 bases; J trimming: 3 bases; junction bases outside the gene matches: 9. This CDR3 region has 15 residues. In germline, CDR1 is MNHEY, CDR2 SVGAGI. Written as DNA, the CDR3 is TGTGCCAGCAGTCCCCGGACAGGAATGTACACTGAAGCTTTCTTT. Translated, it gives CASSPRTGMYTEAFF.

This clone was seen a handful of times. This specimen includes other DNA sequences encoding the same CDR3. The V call is TRBV4-3, the J call TRBJ1-1; D remains ambiguous. The CDR3 runs 13 residues. Germline lookup yields CDR1 LGHNA and CDR2 YSLEER. V was trimmed by 0 bases and J by 1 base, leaving 3 bases between them. The CDR3 is CASSQDRNTEAFF. In DNA, the CDR3 is TGCGCCAGCAGCCAAGATCGGAACACTGAAGCTTTCTTT.

This clone appeared a few times. The gene calls are TRBV7-9 and TRBJ1-4; no clear D gene. CDR1 and CDR2 (germline): SEHNR, FQNEAQ (reference sequence). The V gene lost 11 bases and the J gene lost 4 bases, with 17 bases spanning the gap. This CDR3 is 14 amino acids long. DNA of the CDR3: TGTGCCGTCCAAAGACGGTCGAATAATGAAAAACTGTTTTTT. Amino acid sequence: CAVQRRSNNEKLFF.

This chain connects TRBV20-1 to TRBJ2-7, with TRBD1 matching 8 bases. Germline V gene lookup returns CDR1 DFQATT and CDR2 SNEGSKA (reference sequence). The CDR3 is 11 residues long. V was pared by 3 bases and J by 6 bases, with 1 base of the junction left unmatched. CDR3: CSASDRGEQYF. DNA for the CDR3: TGCAGTGCTAGTGACAGGGGCGAGCAGTACTTC.

The chain links TRBV2 to TRBJ2-7, with TRBD2 matching over 7 bases. The CDR3 loop spans 13 amino acids. CDR1 and CDR2 (germline): SNHLY, FYNNEI. The V segment lost 10 bases and the J segment 3 bases; nucleotides outside the gene matches: 9. For the CDR3, the DNA is TGTGCCACCACTAGGAGGGAGGGCTACGAGCAGTACTTC. Its protein is CATTRREGYEQYF.

CDR3 sequence reads: CASSVAIDTEAFF. CDR3 DNA: TGTGCCAGCAGCGTAGCCATAGACACTGAAGCTTTCTTT. The chain carries TRBV9 and TRBJ1-1; D unclear. There are 13 residues in the CDR3. CDR1 is SGDLS and CDR2 is YYNGEE in the germline V gene. The V end was cut by 0 bases, the J end by 3 bases, with 6 bases between.

V usage is TRBV30 and J usage is TRBJ1-6; 7 bases are a match to TRBD1. The trim removed 3 bases at V and 4 bases at J, leaving 6 bases unmatched. From germline, CDR1 is GTSNPN and CDR2 SVGIG (reference sequence). The CDR3 loop spans 15 amino acids. This chain's CDR3 is CAWSEGAGYNSPLHF. CDR3 nucleotide sequence: TGTGCCTGGAGCGAGGGGGCCGGATATAATTCACCCCTCCACTTT. Complete variable domain (other parts from reference TRBV30 and TRBJ1-6): SQTIHQWPATLVQPVGSPLSLECTVEGTSNPNLYWYRQAAGRGLQLLFYSVGIGQISSEVPQNLSASRPQDRQFILSSKKLLLSDSGFYLCAWSEGAGYNSPLHFGNGTRLTVT.

This clone turned up a few times. The rearrangement uses TRBV7-9 and TRBJ2-1; D ambiguous. V was pared by 1 base and J by 4 bases, with 8 bases between. The CDR3 consists of 14 residues. Looked up from germline, CDR1 is SEHNR and CDR2 is FQNEAQ (reference sequence). CDR3 nucleotides: TGTGCCAGCAGCTTAGAGGTTTCGTACAATGAGCAGTTCTTC. Translating gives CASSLEVSYNEQFF.

The chain uses TRBV5-6 and TRBJ2-7, with D uncertain. V shed 1 base and J shed 0 bases, with 14 bases lying between them. CDR3 size: 16 residues. Germline CDR1 and CDR2: SGHDT and YYEEEE. CDR3 DNA sequence: TGTGCCAGCAGCTTGAGACACCCTTTGGTCTCCTACGAGCAGTACTTC. Translated, it gives CASSLRHPLVSYEQYF.

This chain links TRBV29-1 with TRBJ1-2; D gene uncertain. Germline CDR1 is SQVTM and CDR2 is ANQGSEA. This CDR3 has 13 residues. Deletions cut 2 bases from V and 7 bases from J, with 14 bases between. Here the CDR3 DNA reads TGCAGCGTTGAAACGACGGTATATGGTGGCTACACCTTC. It translates to CSVETTVYGGYTF.

This clone showed up just a few times. The DNA of the CDR3 is TGCAGCGTTCTGACCCCTGAAGCTTTCTTT. As protein: CSVLTPEAFF. The chain couples TRBV29-1 to TRBJ1-1; D unclear. The V and J ends lost 5 bases and 6 bases respectively, with 7 bases between them. This CDR3 contains 10 residues. From germline, CDR1 is SQVTM and CDR2 ANQGSEA.

This rearrangement joins TRBV5-6 to TRBJ1-6; no firm D call. The V gene's germline CDR1 is SGHDT and CDR2 YYEEEE. With 0 bases removed from V and 6 bases from J, the gap between germline ends came to 7 bases. This CDR3 has 14 residues. The CDR3 DNA sequence: TGTGCCAGCAGCTTGGCACAGCCTAATTCACCCCTCCACTTT. Protein sequence: CASSLAQPNSPLHF.

J is TRBJ1-2 and V is TRBV29-1; D possibly corresponds to TRBD1 (6 bases). Germline V gene lookup returns CDR1 SQVTM and CDR2 ANQGSEA. The V end lost 6 bases, the J end lost 3 bases, and 14 bases lay between the germline ends. The CDR3 spans 13 residues. The CDR3 here is CSVATTGYYGYTF. CDR3 DNA: TGCAGCGTGGCCACAACAGGGTACTATGGCTACACCTTC.

The rearrangement joins TRBV5-1 to TRBJ2-1; 8 nucleotides align to TRBD2. Germline lookup yields CDR1 SGHRS and CDR2 YFSETQ. The CDR3 is 16 residues long. Unmatched junction bases numbered 9, after V lost 4 bases and J lost 3 bases. The CDR3, as DNA: TGCGCCAGCAGCGTAGGGGTAGCGGGGCTCTACAATGAGCAGTTCTTC. It specifies CASSVGVAGLYNEQFF.

V gene TRBV18 combines with J gene TRBJ2-5; no reliable D call. In germline, CDR1 is KGHSH, CDR2 LQKENI. V was shortened by 3 bases and J by 2 bases, with 7 bases between the two germline ends. This CDR3 spans 13 amino acids. The CDR3 reads CASSPTPQETQYF. DNA for the CDR3: TGTGCCAGCTCACCCACCCCACAAGAGACCCAGTACTTC. Full variable domain (remainder filled in from reference TRBV18 and TRBJ2-5): NAGVMQNPRHLVRRRGQEARLRCSPMKGHSHVYWYRQLPEEGLKFMVYLQKENIIDESGMPKERFSAEFPKEGPSILRIQQVVRGDSAAYFCASSPTPQETQYFGPGTRLLVL.

The gene calls are TRBV11-2 and TRBJ1-1, with D maybe TRBD1 (5 bases). CDR1 is SGHAT, CDR2 FQNNGV, per germline. V shed 7 bases and J shed 1 base, with 22 bases lying between them. This CDR3 has 17 residues. The CDR3 nucleotides are TGTGCCAGCACCCTTTCACTCGCGCAGGGCCGGAACACTGAAGCTTTCTTT. This encodes CASTLSLAQGRNTEAFF.

The chain joins TRBV5-1 to TRBJ1-6; 9 bases fit TRBD1. J gave up 5 bases and V 4 bases, and 4 bases lay outside the gene matches. Germline V CDR1 and CDR2: SGHRS, YFSETQ. The CDR3 is 15 residues long. As DNA, the CDR3 is TGCGCCAGCAGCCCCCGGACAGGGGATAATTCACCCCTCCACTTT. It translates to CASSPRTGDNSPLHF.